This T cell receptor (beta chain) derives from a study of blood T cell repertoires in COVID-19. For the study at large: T cells, B-cell-depleted T cells, or PBMCs provided the cDNA or gDNA that served as material.

In the original processing: Researchers report that nucleated cell counts were estimated from reference gene primer amplification. Sequenced by immunoSEQ multiplex PCR; TCRdb stores in-frame clones only, minus some. D and trimming were read from the DNA, whereas the V and J calls and clone size are those reported in that table. The sample has some 200,000 clones, approximately 84% seen once; the top ten hold less than 4.5%. CDR3 length: 16 amino acids. The ends lost 5 bases at V and 9 bases at J; junction bases unmatched: 11. Germline CDR1 LNHDA, CDR2 SQIVND (reference sequence). The V and J genes are TRBV19 and TRBJ1-4; 11 bases fit TRBD1. The specimen was peripheral blood. This sequence originates from a man aged 50-60 years with acute or convalescent COVID-19. The CDR3 spells CASSSYAGTGGKKLFF. Written as DNA, the CDR3 is TGTGCCAGTAGTTCATACGCCGGGACAGGGGGAAAAAAACTGTTTTTT.